What follows are 24 T cell receptor beta chains derived from one specimen sequenced in a study of blood T cell repertoires in COVID-19. The data were produced by immunoSEQ multiplex PCR, yet TCRdb's version contains in-frame clones alone and is incomplete. This table has some 120,000 clones, approximately 84% appearing once. Sequencing was done on a sample of peripheral blood. The origin of the receptors is a man in his forties with acute or convalescent COVID-19.

Only one count was recorded for this clone. CDR3 DNA sequence: TGCGCCAGCAGCCAGCCCCCGCCTGAGCGGGTATACAATGAGCAGTTCTTC. Amino acid sequence: CASSQPPPERVYNEQFF. J is TRBJ2-1 and V is TRBV4-1; D possibly corresponds to TRBD2 (6 bases). CDR1 and CDR2 (germline): MGHRA, YSYEKL. This CDR3 has 17 residues. Trimming cost V 3 bases and J 4 bases, with 19 bases left between them.

The chain combines TRBV29-1 with TRBJ1-1, with 7 bases identical to TRBD1. The CDR3 spans 13 residues. V lost 7 bases and J lost 3; bases outside the gene matches: 8. The germline gives CDR1 SQVTM, CDR2 ANQGSEA. CDR3 DNA sequence: TGCAGCGCCAAACAGGGGACCTACACTGAAGCTTTCTTT. The encoded protein is CSAKQGTYTEAFF.

The chain is built from TRBV5-6 and TRBJ1-1; D may be TRBD1 (5 bases). The CDR3 runs to 13 residues. The V and J ends lost 5 bases and 4 bases respectively, with 12 bases between them. Per the germline V gene, CDR1 is SGHDT and CDR2 is YYEEEE. The DNA for the CDR3 is TGTGCCAGCAGACCCCAGGGCGTCACTGAAGCTTTCTTT. Translated, it gives CASRPQGVTEAFF.

The V and J genes are TRBV3-1 (or the pseudogene TRBV3-2) and TRBJ2-7, with D possibly matching TRBD2 (6 bases). Per germline, CDR1 LGHDT and CDR2 YNNKEL (reference sequence). The V end was cut by 4 bases, the J end by 2 bases, with 12 bases between. The CDR3 contains 14 residues. The CDR3 region has the DNA TGTGCCAGCAGCCCTACTAGCACTACCTACGAGCAGTACTTC. Translation gives CASSPTSTTYEQYF.

The rearrangement uses TRBV3-1 (or the pseudogene TRBV3-2) and TRBJ2-1; TRBD2 aligns across 10 bases. The J segment lost 3 bases and the V segment lost 3 bases, leaving 5 bases of the junction unmatched. Germline CDR1 reads LGHDT; CDR2 reads YNNKEL (reference sequence). This CDR3 comprises 16 residues. The CDR3 DNA reads as TGTGCCAGCAGCCATGACCGACTAGCGGGCTACAATGAGCAGTTCTTC. Amino acids: CASSHDRLAGYNEQFF.

This chain joins TRBV3-1 (or the pseudogene TRBV3-2) and TRBJ2-5, with a weak D call TRBD2 (5 bases). The CDR3 is made up of 14 amino acids. Between the trimmed V and J ends, which lost 4 bases and 2 bases, there was a span of 11 bases. Germline CDR1 is LGHDT and CDR2 is YNNKEL (reference sequence). The CDR3 spells CASSRRLTQETQYF. The CDR3 region has the DNA TGTGCCAGCAGCCGCCGACTAACGCAAGAGACCCAGTACTTC.

The chain has TRBV18 and TRBJ1-6; D remains unclear. Germline-derived CDR1 and CDR2 are KGHSH and LQKENI. The CDR3 runs to 16 residues. V lost 2 bases to trimming and J lost 0 bases, with 8 bases between them. CDR3 sequence (DNA): TGTGCCAGCTCACCAGCGAAGAGCTCCTATAATTCACCCCTCCACTTT. Its protein is CASSPAKSSYNSPLHF. The complete variable domain, with remaining parts taken from reference TRBV18 and TRBJ1-6, reads NAGVMQNPRHLVRRRGQEARLRCSPMKGHSHVYWYRQLPEEGLKFMVYLQKENIIDESGMPKERFSAEFPKEGPSILRIQQVVRGDSAAYFCASSPAKSSYNSPLHFGNGTRLTVT.

The chain is built from TRBV2 and TRBJ2-3; no clear D gene. This CDR3 has 15 amino acids. CDR1 SNHLY and CDR2 FYNNEI come from the germline V gene. Trimming cost V 2 bases and J 4 bases, with 13 bases left between them. The CDR3 DNA follows: TGTGCCAGCAGTGAATCCCTCCTCCCCCCAGATACGCAGTATTTT. It is translated as CASSESLLPPDTQYF. The whole variable domain, filled in from reference TRBV2 and TRBJ2-3, reads EPEVTQTPSHQVTQMGQEVILRCVPISNHLYFYWYRQILGQKVEFLVSFYNNEISEKSEIFDDQFSVERPDGSNFTLKIRSTKLEDSAMYFCASSESLLPPDTQYFGPGTRLTVL.

The V and J genes are TRBV5-4 and TRBJ1-2; weak D call: TRBD1 (5 bases). Germline assignment: CDR1 SGHNT and CDR2 YYREEE (reference sequence). V lost 0 bases and J 2 bases, leaving 14 bases between the germline ends. The CDR3 is 16 residues long. The CDR3 bases are TGTGCCAGCAGCTTGGCCGGGGGGGAGAGGAACTATGGCTACACCTTC. It encodes CASSLAGGERNYGYTF.

The chain recombines TRBV30 with TRBJ2-2; D may be TRBD1 (5 bases). This CDR3 has 14 amino acids. In germline, CDR1 is GTSNPN, CDR2 SVGIG (reference sequence). The V gene lost 2 bases and the J gene lost 4 bases, with 11 bases spanning the gap. CDR3 sequence (DNA): TGTGCCTGGAGTTTAGGGGTTATCACCGGGGAGCTGTTTTTT. It is translated as CAWSLGVITGELFF. The entire variable domain, with the rest obtained from reference TRBV30 and TRBJ2-2, is as follows: SQTIHQWPATLVQPVGSPLSLECTVEGTSNPNLYWYRQAAGRGLQLLFYSVGIGQISSEVPQNLSASRPQDRQFILSSKKLLLSDSGFYLCAWSLGVITGELFFGEGSRLTVL.

The V gene is TRBV5-1, the J gene TRBJ1-3; D is ambiguous. The germline V gene has CDR1 SGHRS and CDR2 YFSETQ. The CDR3 runs to 15 residues. Trimming left V 1 base short and J 0 bases short, with 8 bases between. CDR3 residues: CASSLNSYSGNTIYF. CDR3 coding DNA: TGCGCCAGCAGCTTGAATAGTTACTCTGGAAACACCATATATTTT.

The chain combines TRBV13 with TRBJ2-1; D ambiguous. V shed 2 bases and J shed 10 bases, with 12 bases lying between them. The V gene's germline CDR1 is PRHDT and CDR2 FYEKMQ (reference sequence). The CDR3 is 13 residues long. This chain's CDR3 is CASSLFREREQFF. DNA for the CDR3: TGTGCCAGCAGCTTATTTCGCGAAAGAGAGCAGTTCTTC. The full variable domain, its missing parts supplied by reference TRBV13 and TRBJ2-1, is AAGVIQSPRHLIKEKRETATLKCYPIPRHDTVYWYQQGPGQDPQFLISFYEKMQSDKGSIPDRFSAQQFSDYHSELNMSSLELGDSALYFCASSLFREREQFFGPGTRLTVL.

This chain uses TRBV18 with TRBJ1-3, with a tentative D call TRBD1 (6 bases). This CDR3 is built from 17 residues. Trimming stripped 4 bases from V and 2 bases from J, with 18 bases between. Per the germline V gene, CDR1 is KGHSH and CDR2 is LQKENI. The chain's CDR3 is CASSQGQGLYPGNTIYF. The CDR3 nucleotides are TGTGCCAGCTCACAGGGCCAGGGGTTATATCCTGGAAACACCATATATTTT.

The V gene is TRBV14, the J gene TRBJ1-4; possibly TRBD1 for D (5 bases). This CDR3 region has 13 residues. CDR1 is SGHDN and CDR2 is FVKESK in the germline V gene. V was cut by 0 bases and J by 10 bases, with 9 bases left in between. Here the CDR3 DNA reads TGTGCCAGCAGCCAAGACCAGGGTGGAAAACTGTTTTTT. It is translated as CASSQDQGGKLFF.

V gene TRBV7-2 combines with J gene TRBJ2-1; a weak D match, TRBD2 (5 bases). Germline values: CDR1 SGHTA, CDR2 FQGNSA. The V end was cut by 1 base, the J end by 0 bases, with 10 bases between. CDR3 length: 16 residues. Written as DNA, the CDR3 is TGTGCCAGCAGCTTAGGAAGCGGAAGCTCCTACAATGAGCAGTTCTTC. Translation gives CASSLGSGSSYNEQFF.

V gene TRBV7-8 combines with J gene TRBJ2-7; a weak D match, TRBD1 (5 bases). V was shortened by 2 bases and J by 6 bases, with 5 bases between the two germline ends. Per the germline V gene, CDR1 is SGHVS and CDR2 is FQNEAQ. CDR3 length: 11 residues. Here the CDR3 reads CASSLRGEQYF. As DNA, the CDR3 is TGTGCCAGCAGCTTAAGGGGCGAGCAGTACTTC. Based on the CDR3 plus reference TRBV7-8 and TRBJ2-7, the full variable domain is GAGVSQSPRYKVAKRGQDVALRCDPISGHVSLFWYQQALGQGPEFLTYFQNEAQLDKSGLPSDRFFAERPEGSVSTLKIQRTQQEDSAVYLCASSLRGEQYFGPGTRLTVT.

The chain carries TRBV7-9 and TRBJ2-7, with a tentative D call TRBD1 (6 bases). The CDR3 covers 15 residues. The germline V gene encodes CDR1 SEHNR and CDR2 FQNEAQ (reference sequence). Between the trimmed V and J ends, which lost 3 bases and 3 bases, there was a span of 15 bases. In DNA, the CDR3 is TGTGCCAGCAGCTTTTCCGGGACACCTTACTACGAGCAGTACTTC. As protein: CASSFSGTPYYEQYF.

The chain links TRBV18 to TRBJ2-7; a possible D gene is TRBD2 (6 bases). CDR1 and CDR2 (germline): KGHSH, LQKENI. Trimming removed 4 bases from V and 6 bases from J, with 19 bases in between. The CDR3 sequence is 15 residues long. CDR3 nucleotides: TGTGCCAGCTCACTTCCGGGAGCATCCCCTTCCGAGCAGTACTTC. It codes for CASSLPGASPSEQYF.

The J gene is TRBJ2-2, the V gene TRBV18; 7 positions match TRBD1. V gave up 6 bases and J gave up 7 bases; unmatched junction bases: 5. This CDR3 contains 13 residues. Germline CDR1 KGHSH, CDR2 LQKENI. The CDR3 here is CASSDRAIGELFF. The CDR3 DNA reads TGTGCCAGCTCTGACAGGGCCATCGGGGAGCTGTTTTTT. The variable domain in full, completed from reference TRBV18 and TRBJ2-2, reads NAGVMQNPRHLVRRRGQEARLRCSPMKGHSHVYWYRQLPEEGLKFMVYLQKENIIDESGMPKERFSAEFPKEGPSILRIQQVVRGDSAAYFCASSDRAIGELFFGEGSRLTVL.

The J gene is TRBJ2-3, the V gene TRBV4-3; D is possibly TRBD2 (6 bases). V was trimmed by 4 bases and J by 4 bases, leaving 18 bases between them. Germline loops: CDR1 LGHNA, CDR2 YSLEER. This CDR3 is built from 16 residues. CDR3 nucleotide sequence: TGCGCCAGCAGCCCTTCGCCGGGGACTTCGCCAGATACGCAGTATTTT. This sequence encodes CASSPSPGTSPDTQYF.

The V call is TRBV2, the J call TRBJ1-4; D is uncertain. The germline V gene has CDR1 SNHLY and CDR2 FYNNEI. The CDR3 is 11 amino acids. The V and J ends lost 3 bases and 11 bases respectively, with 7 bases between them. CDR3 protein: CASSDGQKLFF. CDR3 bases: TGTGCCAGCAGTGATGGGCAGAAACTGTTTTTT.

V and J are TRBV28 and TRBJ2-7, with 7 bases identical to TRBD1. The germline CDR1 and CDR2 sequences are MDHEN and SYDVKM. With 8 bases clipped from V and 0 bases from J, the junction kept 4 bases outside the gene matches. This CDR3 has 13 amino acids. The CDR3 DNA reads as TGTGCCAGCCGGGACAGTATCTCCTACGAGCAGTACTTC. Translated, it gives CASRDSISYEQYF.

The chain carries TRBV4-2 and TRBJ2-3; TRBD2 matches 10 bases. Germline V gene lookup returns CDR1 LGHNA and CDR2 YNFKEQ. The CDR3 length is 16 residues. J gave up 5 bases and V 4 bases, and 9 bases lay outside the gene matches. The CDR3 DNA sequence: TGTGCCAGCAGCCCAACTACTAGCGGGATTGAAGATACGCAGTATTTT. Protein: CASSPTTSGIEDTQYF.

This chain joins TRBV19 and TRBJ2-7; D is possibly TRBD2 (6 bases). V dropped 1 base and J dropped 1 base, with 8 bases sitting between them. CDR3 length equals 14 residues. Germline CDR1 is LNHDA and CDR2 is SQIVND (reference sequence). CDR3 coding DNA: TGTGCCAGTAGTATAGGGGGACTGTCCTACGAGCAGTACTTC. Translated, it gives CASSIGGLSYEQYF.